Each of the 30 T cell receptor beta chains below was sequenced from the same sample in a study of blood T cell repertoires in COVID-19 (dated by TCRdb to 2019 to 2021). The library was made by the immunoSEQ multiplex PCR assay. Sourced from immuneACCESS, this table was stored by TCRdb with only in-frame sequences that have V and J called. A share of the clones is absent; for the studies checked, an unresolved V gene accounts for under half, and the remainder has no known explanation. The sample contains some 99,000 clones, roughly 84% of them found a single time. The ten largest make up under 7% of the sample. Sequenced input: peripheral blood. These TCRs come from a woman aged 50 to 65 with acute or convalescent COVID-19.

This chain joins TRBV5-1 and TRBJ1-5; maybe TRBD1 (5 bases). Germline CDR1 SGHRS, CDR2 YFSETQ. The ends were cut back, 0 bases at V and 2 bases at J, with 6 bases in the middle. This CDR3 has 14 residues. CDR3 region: CASSLEQGNQPQHF. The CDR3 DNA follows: TGCGCCAGCAGCTTGGAACAGGGCAATCAGCCCCAGCATTTT.

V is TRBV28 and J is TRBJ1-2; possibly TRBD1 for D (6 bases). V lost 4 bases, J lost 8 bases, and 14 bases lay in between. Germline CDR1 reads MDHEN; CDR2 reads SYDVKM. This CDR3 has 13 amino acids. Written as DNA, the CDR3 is TGTGCCAGCAGTTGGCAGGGGCGCTGGGGCTACACCTTC. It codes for CASSWQGRWGYTF.

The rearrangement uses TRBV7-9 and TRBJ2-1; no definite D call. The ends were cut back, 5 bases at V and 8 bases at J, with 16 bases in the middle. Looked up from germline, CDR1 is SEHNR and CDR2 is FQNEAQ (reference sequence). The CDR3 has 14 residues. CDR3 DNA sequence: TGTGCCAGCAGCCCACAAGGCTCAGGCGATGAGCAGTTCTTC. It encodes CASSPQGSGDEQFF.

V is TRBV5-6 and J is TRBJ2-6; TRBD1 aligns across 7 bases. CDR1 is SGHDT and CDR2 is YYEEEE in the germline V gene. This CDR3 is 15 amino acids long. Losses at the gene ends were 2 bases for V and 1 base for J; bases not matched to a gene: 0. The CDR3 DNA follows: TGTGCCAGCAGCTTCAGGGGGTCTGGGGCCAACGTCCTGACTTTC. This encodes CASSFRGSGANVLTF.

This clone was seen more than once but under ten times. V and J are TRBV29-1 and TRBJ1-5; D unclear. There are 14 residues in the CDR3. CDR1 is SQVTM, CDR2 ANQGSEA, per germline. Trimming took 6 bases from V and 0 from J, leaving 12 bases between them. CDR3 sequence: CSVAFQDSNQPQHF. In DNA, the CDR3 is TGCAGCGTAGCCTTTCAGGATAGCAATCAGCCCCAGCATTTT.

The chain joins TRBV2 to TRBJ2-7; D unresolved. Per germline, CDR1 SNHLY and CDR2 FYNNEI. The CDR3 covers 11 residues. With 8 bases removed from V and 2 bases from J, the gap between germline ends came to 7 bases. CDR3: CASSETYEQYF. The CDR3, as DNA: TGTGCCAGCTCTGAGACCTACGAGCAGTACTTC.

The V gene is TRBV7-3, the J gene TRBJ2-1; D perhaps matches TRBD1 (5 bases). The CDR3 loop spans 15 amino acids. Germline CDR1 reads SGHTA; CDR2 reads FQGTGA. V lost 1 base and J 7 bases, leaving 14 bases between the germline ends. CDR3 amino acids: CASSLNGATLNEQFF. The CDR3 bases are TGTGCCAGCAGCTTAAATGGGGCCACATTAAATGAGCAGTTCTTC.

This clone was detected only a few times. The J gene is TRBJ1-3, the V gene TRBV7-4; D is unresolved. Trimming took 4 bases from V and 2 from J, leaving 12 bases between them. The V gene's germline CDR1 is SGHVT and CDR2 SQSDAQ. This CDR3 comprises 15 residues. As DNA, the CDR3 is TGTGCCAGCAGCTCAGAGGCCCGGGCTGGAAACACCATATATTTT. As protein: CASSSEARAGNTIYF.

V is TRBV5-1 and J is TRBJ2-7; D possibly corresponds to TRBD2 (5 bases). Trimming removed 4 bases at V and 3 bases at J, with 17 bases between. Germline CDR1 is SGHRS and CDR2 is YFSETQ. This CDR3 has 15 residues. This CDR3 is CASSPGGTGNYEQYF. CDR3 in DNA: TGCGCCAGCAGCCCCGGTGGCACGGGGAACTACGAGCAGTACTTC.

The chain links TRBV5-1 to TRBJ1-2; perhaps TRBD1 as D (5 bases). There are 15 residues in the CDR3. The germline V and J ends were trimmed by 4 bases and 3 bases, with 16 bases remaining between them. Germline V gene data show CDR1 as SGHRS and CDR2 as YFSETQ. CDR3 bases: TGCGCCAGCAGCCCGGGGGTTTCGGGGGACTATGGCTACACCTTC. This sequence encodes CASSPGVSGDYGYTF. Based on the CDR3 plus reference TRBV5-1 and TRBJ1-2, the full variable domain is KAGVTQTPRYLIKTRGQQVTLSCSPISGHRSVSWYQQTPGQGLQFLFEYFSETQRNKGNFPGRFSGRQFSNSRSEMNVSTLELGDSALYLCASSPGVSGDYGYTFGSGTRLTVV.

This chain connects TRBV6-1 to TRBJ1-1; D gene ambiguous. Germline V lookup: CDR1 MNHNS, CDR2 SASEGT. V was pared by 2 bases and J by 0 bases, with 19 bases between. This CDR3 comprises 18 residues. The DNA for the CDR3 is TGTGCCAGCAGTGAAACCTTCAGATCGTCCGGGGTGAACACTGAAGCTTTCTTT. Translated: CASSETFRSSGVNTEAFF.

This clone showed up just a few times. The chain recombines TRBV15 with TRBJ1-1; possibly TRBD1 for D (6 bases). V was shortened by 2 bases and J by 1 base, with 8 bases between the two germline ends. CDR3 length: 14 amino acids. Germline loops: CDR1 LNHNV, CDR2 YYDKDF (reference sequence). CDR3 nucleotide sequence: TGTGCCACCAGCAGATACAGGGAGAACACTGAAGCTTTCTTT. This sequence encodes CATSRYRENTEAFF.

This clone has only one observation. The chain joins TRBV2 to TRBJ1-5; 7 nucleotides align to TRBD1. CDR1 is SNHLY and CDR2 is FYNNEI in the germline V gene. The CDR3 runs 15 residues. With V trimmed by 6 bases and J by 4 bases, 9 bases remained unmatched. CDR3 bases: TGTGCCAGCAGCGACGACTCAGGGGGGAATCAGCCCCAGCATTTT. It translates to CASSDDSGGNQPQHF. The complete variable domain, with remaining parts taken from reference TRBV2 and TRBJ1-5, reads EPEVTQTPSHQVTQMGQEVILRCVPISNHLYFYWYRQILGQKVEFLVSFYNNEISEKSEIFDDQFSVERPDGSNFTLKIRSTKLEDSAMYFCASSDDSGGNQPQHFGDGTRLSIL.

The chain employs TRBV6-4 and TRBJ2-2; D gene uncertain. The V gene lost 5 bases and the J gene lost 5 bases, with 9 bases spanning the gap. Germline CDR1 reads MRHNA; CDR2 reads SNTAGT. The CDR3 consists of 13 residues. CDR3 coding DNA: TGTGCCAGCAGTTCCACAGCTACCGGGGAGCTGTTTTTT. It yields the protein CASSSTATGELFF.

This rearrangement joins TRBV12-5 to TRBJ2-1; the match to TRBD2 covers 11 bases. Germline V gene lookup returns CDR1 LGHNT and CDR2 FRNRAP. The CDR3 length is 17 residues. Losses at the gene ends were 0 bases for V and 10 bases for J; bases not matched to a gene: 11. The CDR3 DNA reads TGTGCTAGTGGTTTGGTACTTACTAGCGGGGGCCGAGGGGAGCAGTTCTTC. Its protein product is CASGLVLTSGGRGEQFF.

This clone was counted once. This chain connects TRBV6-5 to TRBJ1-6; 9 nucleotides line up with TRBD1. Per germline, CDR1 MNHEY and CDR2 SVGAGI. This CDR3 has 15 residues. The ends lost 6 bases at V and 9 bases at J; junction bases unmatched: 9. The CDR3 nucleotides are TGTGCCAGCAGCGAGGTGGGGACAGGGTTTTCACCCCTCCACTTT. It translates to CASSEVGTGFSPLHF.

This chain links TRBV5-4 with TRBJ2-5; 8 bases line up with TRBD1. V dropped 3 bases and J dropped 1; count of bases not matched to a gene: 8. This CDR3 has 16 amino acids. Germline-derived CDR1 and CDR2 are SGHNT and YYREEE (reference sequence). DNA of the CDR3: TGTGCCAGCAGCTCCCCCCCCGGACAGGGCCAAGAGACCCAGTACTTC. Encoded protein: CASSSPPGQGQETQYF.

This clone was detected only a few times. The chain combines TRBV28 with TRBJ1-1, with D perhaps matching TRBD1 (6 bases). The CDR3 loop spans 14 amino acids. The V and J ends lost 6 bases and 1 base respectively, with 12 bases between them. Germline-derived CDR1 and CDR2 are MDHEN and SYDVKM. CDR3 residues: CASRIQGRNTEAFF. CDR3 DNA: TGTGCCAGCAGAATACAGGGTAGGAACACTGAAGCTTTCTTT.

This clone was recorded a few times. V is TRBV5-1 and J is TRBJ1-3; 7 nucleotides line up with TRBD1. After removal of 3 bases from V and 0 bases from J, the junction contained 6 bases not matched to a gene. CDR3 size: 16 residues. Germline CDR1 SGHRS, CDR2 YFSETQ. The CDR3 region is CASSYTTGSSGNTIYF. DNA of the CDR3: TGCGCCAGCAGCTACACGACAGGGAGCTCTGGAAACACCATATATTTT.

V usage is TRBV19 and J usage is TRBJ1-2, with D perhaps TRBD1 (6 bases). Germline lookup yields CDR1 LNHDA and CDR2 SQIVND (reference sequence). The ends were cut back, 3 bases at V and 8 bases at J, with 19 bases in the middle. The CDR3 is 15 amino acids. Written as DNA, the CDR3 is TGTGCCAGTAGTATCCCCCGAACGGGGGGCTCAGGCTACACCTTC. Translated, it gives CASSIPRTGGSGYTF. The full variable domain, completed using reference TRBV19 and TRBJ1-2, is DGGITQSPKYLFRKEGQNVTLSCEQNLNHDAMYWYRQDPGQGLRLIYYSQIVNDFQKGDIAEGYSVSREKKESFPLTVTSAQKNPTAFYLCASSIPRTGGSGYTFGSGTRLTVV.

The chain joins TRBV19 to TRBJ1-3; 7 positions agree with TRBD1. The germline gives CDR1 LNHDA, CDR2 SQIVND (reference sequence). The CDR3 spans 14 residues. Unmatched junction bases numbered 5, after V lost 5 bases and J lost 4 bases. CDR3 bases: TGTGCCAGTAGTGAACAGGGGATCGGAAACACCATATATTTT. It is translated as CASSEQGIGNTIYF. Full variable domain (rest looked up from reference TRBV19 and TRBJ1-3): DGGITQSPKYLFRKEGQNVTLSCEQNLNHDAMYWYRQDPGQGLRLIYYSQIVNDFQKGDIAEGYSVSREKKESFPLTVTSAQKNPTAFYLCASSEQGIGNTIYFGEGSWLTVV.

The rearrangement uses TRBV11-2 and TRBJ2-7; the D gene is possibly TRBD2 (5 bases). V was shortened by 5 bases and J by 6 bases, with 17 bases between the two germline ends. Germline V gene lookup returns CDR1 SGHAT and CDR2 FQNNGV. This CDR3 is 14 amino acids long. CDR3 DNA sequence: TGTGCCAGCAGCCCAGACTACCCTTTGGGCGAGCAGTACTTC. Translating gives CASSPDYPLGEQYF.

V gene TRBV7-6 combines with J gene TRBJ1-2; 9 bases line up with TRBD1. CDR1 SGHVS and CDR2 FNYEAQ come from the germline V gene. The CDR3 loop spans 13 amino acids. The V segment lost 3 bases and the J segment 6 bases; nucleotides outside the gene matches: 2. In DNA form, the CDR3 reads TGTGCCAGCAGCTTGAGGACAGGGGATGGCTACACCTTC. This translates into CASSLRTGDGYTF.

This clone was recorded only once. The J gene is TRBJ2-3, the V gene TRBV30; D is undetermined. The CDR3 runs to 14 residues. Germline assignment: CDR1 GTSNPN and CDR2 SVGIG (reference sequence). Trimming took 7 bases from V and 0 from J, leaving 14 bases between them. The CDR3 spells CASISTRSTDTQYF. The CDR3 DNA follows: TGTGCCTCCATCTCGACACGAAGCACAGATACGCAGTATTTT.

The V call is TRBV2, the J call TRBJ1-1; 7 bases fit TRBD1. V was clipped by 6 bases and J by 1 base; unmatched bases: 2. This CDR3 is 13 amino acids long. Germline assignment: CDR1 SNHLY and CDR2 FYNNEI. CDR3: CASSDRENTEAFF. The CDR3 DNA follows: TGTGCCAGCAGCGACAGGGAGAACACTGAAGCTTTCTTT.

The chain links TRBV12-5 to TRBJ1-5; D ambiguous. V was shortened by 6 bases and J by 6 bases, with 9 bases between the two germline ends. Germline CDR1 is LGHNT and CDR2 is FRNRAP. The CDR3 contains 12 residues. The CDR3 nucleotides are TGTGCTAGTGGGTGGCGGGGTCAGCCCCAGCATTTT. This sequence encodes CASGWRGQPQHF.

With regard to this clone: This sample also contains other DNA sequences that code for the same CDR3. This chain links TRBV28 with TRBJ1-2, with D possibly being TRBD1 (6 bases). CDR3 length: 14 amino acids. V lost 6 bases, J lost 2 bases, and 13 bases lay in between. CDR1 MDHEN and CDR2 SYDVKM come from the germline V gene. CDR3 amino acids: CASSPGTRNYGYTF. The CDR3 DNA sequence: TGTGCCAGCAGCCCCGGGACAAGAAACTATGGCTACACCTTC.

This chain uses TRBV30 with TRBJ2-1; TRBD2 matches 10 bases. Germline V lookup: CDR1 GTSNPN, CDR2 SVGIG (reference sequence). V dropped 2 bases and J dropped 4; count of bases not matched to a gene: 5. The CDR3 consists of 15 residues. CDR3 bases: TGTGCCTGGAGTACAGGGACTAGCGATTACAATGAGCAGTTCTTC. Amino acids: CAWSTGTSDYNEQFF. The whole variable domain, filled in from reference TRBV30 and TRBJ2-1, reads SQTIHQWPATLVQPVGSPLSLECTVEGTSNPNLYWYRQAAGRGLQLLFYSVGIGQISSEVPQNLSASRPQDRQFILSSKKLLLSDSGFYLCAWSTGTSDYNEQFFGPGTRLTVL.

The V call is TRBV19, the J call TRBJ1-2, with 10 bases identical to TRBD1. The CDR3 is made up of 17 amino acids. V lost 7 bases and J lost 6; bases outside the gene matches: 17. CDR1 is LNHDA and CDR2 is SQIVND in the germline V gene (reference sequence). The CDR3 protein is CASKTWGPTGGFDGYTF. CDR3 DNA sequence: TGTGCCAGTAAGACGTGGGGACCGACAGGGGGCTTTGATGGCTACACCTTC.

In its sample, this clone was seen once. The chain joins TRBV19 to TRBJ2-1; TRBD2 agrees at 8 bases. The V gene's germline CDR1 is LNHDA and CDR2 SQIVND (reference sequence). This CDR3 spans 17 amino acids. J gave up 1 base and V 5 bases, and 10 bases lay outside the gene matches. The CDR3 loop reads CASSLGLPSGSYNEQFF. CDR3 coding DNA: TGTGCCAGTAGTTTGGGTCTCCCTAGCGGGTCCTACAATGAGCAGTTCTTC.